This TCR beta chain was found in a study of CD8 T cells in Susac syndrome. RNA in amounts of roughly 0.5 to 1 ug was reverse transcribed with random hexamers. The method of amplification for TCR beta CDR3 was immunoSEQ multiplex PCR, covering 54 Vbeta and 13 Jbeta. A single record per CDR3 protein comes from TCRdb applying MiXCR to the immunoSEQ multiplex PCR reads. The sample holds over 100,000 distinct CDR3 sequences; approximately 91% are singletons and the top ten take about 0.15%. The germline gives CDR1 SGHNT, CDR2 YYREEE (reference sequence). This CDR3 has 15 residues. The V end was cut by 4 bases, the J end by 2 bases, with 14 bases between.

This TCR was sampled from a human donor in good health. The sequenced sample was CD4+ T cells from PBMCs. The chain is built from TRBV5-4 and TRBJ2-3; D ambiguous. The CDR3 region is CASSPSPVYTDTQYF. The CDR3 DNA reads TGTGCCAGCAGCCCGTCCCCGGTCTACACAGATACGCAGTATTTT.